These T cell receptor beta chains were read from a single sample in a study of beta chain features in type 1 diabetes. The table came from immunoSEQ multiplex PCR; TCRdb's copy has only in-frame clones and leaves some out. The sample carries tens of thousands of clones, about 60% recorded once. What was sequenced was stem cell memory CD4+ T cells from blood. The receptors originated from a woman aged 25 to 39 with type 1 diabetes. The conserved cysteine and the conserved F or W are not part of the CDR3 here. Each record gives: CDR3 length, V gene, CDR3 protein.

len: 10; v_gene: TRBV5-6; CDR3aa: ASSPEEGEAF
len: 10; v_gene: TRBV6-6; CDR3aa: ASSKTGVEQF
len: 11; v_gene: TRBV6-1; CDR3aa: ASRITGVHGYT
len: 13; v_gene: TRBV7-2; CDR3aa: ASSPGLTPYNEQF
len: 16; v_gene: TRBV9; CDR3aa: ASSPYSLAGKWGGEQF
len: 15; v_gene: TRBV7-3; CDR3aa: ASSLMGSGGGGTEAF
len: 11; v_gene: TRBV27; CDR3aa: ASSLSQAYGYT
len: 14; v_gene: TRBV7-9; CDR3aa: ASSFGRGLSYNEQF
len: 14; v_gene: TRBV2; CDR3aa: ASTNKLGGVNYGYT
len: 13; v_gene: TRBV4-1; CDR3aa: ASSQTGGASYEQY
len: 12; v_gene: TRBV5-6; CDR3aa: ASSLGGVRGTQY
len: 13; v_gene: TRBV6-1; CDR3aa: ASSSLAGITDTQY
len: 15; v_gene: TRBV28; CDR3aa: ASSLFVSAEGNQPQH
len: 13; v_gene: TRBV7-3; CDR3aa: ASSLGPGVSYEQY
len: 13; v_gene: TRBV6-5; CDR3aa: ASSYSVPVDQPQH
len: 18; v_gene: TRBV4-1; CDR3aa: ASSQDDRNGLAGGPDTQY
len: 12; v_gene: TRBV9; CDR3aa: ASSRTGGNTEAF
len: 12; v_gene: TRBV28; CDR3aa: ASSRDNSNYGYT
len: 12; v_gene: TRBV7-2; CDR3aa: ASSLTGAGYGYT
len: 13; v_gene: TRBV7-3; CDR3aa: ASSSDSSSYNEQF
len: 11; v_gene: TRBV30; CDR3aa: AWKRDRNTEAF
len: 13; v_gene: TRBV14; CDR3aa: ASSQAVTSTDTQY
len: 13; v_gene: TRBV27; CDR3aa: ASSSPPRGIGEQF
len: 11; v_gene: TRBV7-2; CDR3aa: ASSASPRGEQY
len: 14; v_gene: TRBV7-2; CDR3aa: ASSLRSGATNEKLF
len: 14; v_gene: TRBV9; CDR3aa: ASSVGAGWNTGELF
len: 12; v_gene: TRBV18; CDR3aa: ASSPPTGTDTQY
len: 14; v_gene: TRBV23-1; CDR3aa: ASNSGEGGSHSPLH
len: 12; v_gene: TRBV15; CDR3aa: ATSTRTGGEKLF
len: 17; v_gene: TRBV5-1; CDR3aa: ASSSIQGERIPGGTEAF
len: 11; v_gene: TRBV7-2; CDR3aa: ASSFSERQPQH
len: 11; v_gene: TRBV30; CDR3aa: AWNRDTANGYT
len: 16; v_gene: TRBV18; CDR3aa: ASSPKPGYTLDNQPQH
len: 14; v_gene: TRBV5-1; CDR3aa: ASSLGTSLFTDTQY
len: 11; v_gene: TRBV29-1; CDR3aa: SVETGGNEKLF
len: 16; v_gene: TRBV7-9; CDR3aa: ASTSGLAGGVAKNIQY
len: 13; v_gene: TRBV25-1; CDR3aa: ASSEGRQGLQPQH
len: 13; v_gene: TRBV28; CDR3aa: ASSARDIGVSEQF
len: 13; v_gene: TRBV5-1; CDR3aa: ASSLGGGASYEQY
len: 14; v_gene: TRBV28; CDR3aa: ASSSPGQGLRNEQF
len: 10; v_gene: TRBV28; CDR3aa: ASRTGDVEAF
len: 11; v_gene: TRBV5-4; CDR3aa: ASRRQGSDTQY
len: 9; v_gene: TRBV28; CDR3aa: ASRSQRTQY
len: 15; v_gene: TRBV7-2; CDR3aa: ASSLRYLFGQYYEQY
len: 11; v_gene: TRBV7-3; CDR3aa: ASGTSGLDEQF
len: 13; v_gene: TRBV7-9; CDR3aa: ASSSLLTGIYEQY
len: 13; v_gene: TRBV6-5; CDR3aa: ASSYSGASGNTIY